The 18 T cell receptor beta chains in this list originate from one sample, sequenced in a study of blood T cells in healthy people across ages (dated by TCRdb to the mid-2010s). Receptor amplification or capture employed 5' RACE. The sequencer was an Illumina HiSeq 2500. A second roughly 6 to 12 cycle PCR used a sample-barcoded 5' primer and a J-beta primer mix. TCRdb reworked the public reads: Q25 trimming with fastp, MiXCR clone assembly, productive beta chains retained. Each CDR3 protein gets just one entry, which takes the most common genes and DNA from the rows behind it. The sample contains around 1,500,000 distinct CDR3 sequences, 25% to 30% of them found a single time. The ten largest clones take up about 8% of the sample. Source material: blood. The receptors come from a woman under 40 in good health.

This rearrangement joins TRBV5-1 to TRBJ2-1, with 11 bases lining up with TRBD2. After removal of 4 bases from V and 7 bases from J, the junction contained 16 bases not matched to a gene. CDR3 length: 18 residues. Germline CDR1 is SGHRS and CDR2 is YFSETQ. As DNA, the CDR3 is TGCGCCAGCAGCGACCGACCCTTAACTAGCGGGAGTTGTAATGAGCAGTTCTTC. It specifies CASSDRPLTSGSCNEQFF.

The rearrangement uses TRBV29-1 and TRBJ2-4; the D is unclear. V lost 1 base and J 0 bases, leaving 16 bases between the germline ends. CDR1 is SQVTM and CDR2 is ANQGSEA in the germline V gene. The CDR3 is made up of 17 amino acids. In nucleotides, the CDR3 is TGCAGCGTTGAAGGGTTATCCGACACCCTAGCCAAAAACATTCAGTACTTC. It specifies CSVEGLSDTLAKNIQYF.

This clonotype was recorded a few times. The chain carries TRBV19 and TRBJ2-7; TRBD2 matches 11 bases. V lost 10 bases to trimming and J lost 6 bases; unmatched junction nucleotides: 8. Germline values: CDR1 LNHDA, CDR2 SQIVND (reference sequence). This CDR3 spans 13 amino acids. CDR3 sequence reads: CAIRFSGRGEQYF. Written as DNA, the CDR3 is TGTGCCATTCGATTTAGCGGGAGGGGCGAGCAGTACTTC.

Turning to this clonotype: The germline gene is not matched at one end of the junction; a read error may be the cause. The chain has TRBV14 and TRBJ2-4, with TRBD1 matching 11 bases. The J call may be incorrect, as the DNA end agrees better with TRBJ2-7. This CDR3 has 13 amino acids. Germline V lookup: CDR1 SGHDN, CDR2 FVKESK. Here the CDR3 reads CANSWTGGHEQYF. CDR3 nucleotide sequence: TGTGCCAACAGCTGGACAGGGGGCCACGAGCAGTACTTC.

As to this clonotype: Relative to the germline gene, one junction end is altered; a read error may explain this. This chain links TRBV4-1 with TRBJ1-1; D not certain. The CDR3 totals 15 residues. The germline CDR1 and CDR2 sequences are MGHRA and YSYEKL. CDR3 loop: CASSRLPSGNTEAFF. As DNA, the CDR3 is TGCGCTAGCAGCCGACTACCGAGTGGGAACACTGAAGCTTTCTTT.

This clonotype has ten or more counts. The chain joins TRBV2 to TRBJ1-2; D is unclear. V was cut by 7 bases and J by 4 bases, with 16 bases left in between. Germline CDR1 and CDR2: SNHLY and FYNNEI. This CDR3 is built from 14 residues. The CDR3 DNA reads as TGTGCCAGCATCCGAGAGGGCGGGTTCTATGGCTACACCTTC. Encoded protein: CASIREGGFYGYTF.

For this clonotype: The junction and the germline gene differ at one end; a read error may be behind it. The chain carries TRBV7-3 and TRBJ2-1; the match to TRBD2 covers 11 bases. CDR3 length equals 18 residues. Germline CDR1 is SGHTA and CDR2 is FQGTGA. This CDR3 reads CASSQIAGGPSSYNKQFF. In DNA, the CDR3 is TGTGCCAGCAGCCAAATAGCGGGGGGGCCCAGCTCCTACAATAAGCAGTTCTTC. Full variable domain (outside the CDR3, taken from reference TRBV7-3 and TRBJ2-1): GAGVSQTPSNKVTEKGKYVELRCDPISGHTALYWYRQSLGQGPEFLIYFQGTGAADDSGLPNDRFFAVRPEGSVSTLKIQRTERGDSAVYLCASSQIAGGPSSYNKQFFGPGTRLTVL.

This clonotype was seen at least ten times. The DNA for the CDR3 is TGTGCCTGGAGTTCCTTCGATGAGCAGTTCTTC. This sequence encodes CAWSSFDEQFF. The V and J genes are TRBV30 and TRBJ2-1; D not resolved. The CDR3 consists of 11 residues. Germline V CDR1 and CDR2: GTSNPN, SVGIG (reference sequence). Deletions cut 2 bases from V and 8 bases from J, with 7 bases between. The variable domain in full, with the rest retrieved from reference TRBV30 and TRBJ2-1, is SQTIHQWPATLVQPVGSPLSLECTVEGTSNPNLYWYRQAAGRGLQLLFYSVGIGQISSEVPQNLSASRPQDRQFILSSKKLLLSDSGFYLCAWSSFDEQFFGPGTRLTVL.

A few counts support this clonotype. The V call is TRBV7-9, the J call TRBJ2-3; D is possibly TRBD2 (6 bases). Germline V gene sequence: CDR1 SEHNR, CDR2 FQNEAQ (reference sequence). The CDR3 sequence is 15 residues long. The germline V and J ends were trimmed by 1 base and 5 bases, with 13 bases remaining between them. DNA of the CDR3: TGTGCCAGCAGCTTAGTATCGGGAGCGGGAGATACGCAGTATTTT. Residues: CASSLVSGAGDTQYF.

The rearrangement uses TRBV20-1 and TRBJ1-5; the D is unclear. Between the trimmed V and J ends, which lost 3 bases and 3 bases, there was a span of 12 bases. The V gene's germline CDR1 is DFQATT and CDR2 SNEGSKA (reference sequence). This CDR3 has 14 amino acids. The CDR3 region has the DNA TGCAGTGCTAGTCCCGGCGGGTCCAATCAGCCCCAGCATTTT. Translated: CSASPGGSNQPQHF.

This chain joins TRBV14 and TRBJ1-6; TRBD1 might be the D (6 bases). Trimming cost V 4 bases and J 7 bases, with 14 bases left between them. The CDR3 runs 15 residues. Germline V lookup: CDR1 SGHDN, CDR2 FVKESK. The CDR3 DNA follows: TGTGCCAGCAGCCTCCTGGGACAAGGGAATTCACCCCTCCACTTT. Encoded protein: CASSLLGQGNSPLHF.

For the CDR3, the DNA is TGTGCCATCAGTGAGCCGTCCCTAGGGGAAGATACGCAGTATTTT. Protein: CAISEPSLGEDTQYF. V gene TRBV10-3 combines with J gene TRBJ2-3, with D possibly TRBD1 on 5 matching bases. Germline assignment: CDR1 ENHRY and CDR2 SYGVKD. The CDR3 totals 15 residues. V gave up 2 bases and J gave up 5 bases, with 14 bases separating them.

The J gene is TRBJ1-5, the V gene TRBV7-9; no clear D. CDR1 SEHNR and CDR2 FQNEAQ come from the germline V gene (reference sequence). CDR3 length: 16 residues. The germline V and J ends were trimmed by 2 bases and 1 base, with 12 bases remaining between them. CDR3 protein: CASSLWSGWSNQPQHF. The CDR3 region has the DNA TGTGCCAGCAGCTTATGGTCAGGATGGAGCAATCAGCCCCAGCATTTT.

This chain connects TRBV12-3 or TRBV12-4 to TRBJ1-4, with D uncertain. Trimming cost V 5 bases and J 1 base, with 8 bases left between them. The CDR3 length is 14 residues. CDR3 in DNA: TGTGCCAGCAGTGGCCCTAGAACTAATGAAAAACTGTTTTTT. Its protein is CASSGPRTNEKLFF.

This clonotype was seen more than once but under ten times. J is TRBJ2-1 and V is TRBV7-9; either TRBD1 or TRBD2 may supply D (5 bases each). CDR1 is SEHNR and CDR2 is FQNEAQ in the germline V gene (reference sequence). The CDR3 contains 15 residues. V was pared by 4 bases and J by 7 bases, with 17 bases between. The CDR3 is CASSSREPYLNEQFF. The CDR3 coding sequence is TGTGCCAGCAGCTCCAGGGAGCCGTACCTAAATGAGCAGTTCTTC. The full variable domain, rest sourced from reference TRBV7-9 and TRBJ2-1, is DTGVSQNPRHKITKRGQNVTFRCDPISEHNRLYWYRQTLGQGPEFLTYFQNEAQLEKSRLLSDRFSAERPKGSFSTLEIQRTEQGDSAMYLCASSSREPYLNEQFFGPGTRLTVL.

This clonotype was detected a few times. The V call is TRBV5-1, the J call TRBJ2-5; 8 bases are shared with TRBD1. The CDR3 is 15 residues long. Per the germline V gene, CDR1 is SGHRS and CDR2 is YFSETQ. The junction had 10 bases not matched to a gene; V was cut back by 4 bases and J by 5 bases. CDR3 in amino acids: CASSAPQGAGETQYF. In DNA form, the CDR3 reads TGCGCCAGCAGCGCCCCCCAGGGGGCAGGGGAGACCCAGTACTTC. Variable domain in full (rest from reference TRBV5-1 and TRBJ2-5): KAGVTQTPRYLIKTRGQQVTLSCSPISGHRSVSWYQQTPGQGLQFLFEYFSETQRNKGNFPGRFSGRQFSNSRSEMNVSTLELGDSALYLCASSAPQGAGETQYFGPGTRLLVL.

This clonotype was detected only once. A read error may be the cause here, since a much bigger clone is one base away. V and J are TRBV29-1 and TRBJ2-1, with 7 bases that match TRBD1. The DNA end is a closer match to TRBJ2-7, so the J assignment may be wrong. The CDR3 runs 13 residues. Per germline, CDR1 SQVTM and CDR2 ANQGSEA. CDR3 bases: TGCAGCGTTGAAACGAGACAGGGTGATGAGCAGTACTTC. Translation: CSVETRQGDEQYF.

A single count supports this clonotype. The chain links TRBV19 to TRBJ1-3, with D possibly matching TRBD1 (6 bases). The CDR3 runs 17 residues. CDR1 and CDR2 from the germline V gene are LNHDA and SQIVND (reference sequence). V was trimmed by 2 bases and J by 4 bases, leaving 18 bases between them. The CDR3 protein is CASSILARGRSGNTIYF. The CDR3 coding sequence is TGTGCCAGTAGTATATTGGCCAGGGGCCGGTCCGGAAACACCATATATTTT.